This T cell receptor beta chain emerged from a study of blood T cell repertoires in COVID-19. Germline V lookup: CDR1 MNHNY, CDR2 SVGAGI (reference sequence). This CDR3 spans 13 amino acids. The V gene end was trimmed by 6 bases and the J gene end by 5 bases; junction bases not matched to a gene: 4. Using immunoSEQ multiplex PCR, the repertoire was profiled, and TCRdb retains in-frame clones only, with some absent. This table holds approximately 100,000 clones, 70% to 85% found once. The chain couples TRBV6-6 to TRBJ2-5; 9 nucleotides align to TRBD1. This TCR derives from a woman aged 80 or over with active or convalescent COVID-19. The sample consisted of peripheral blood. CDR3 in amino acids: CASSRGTGETQYF. DNA of the CDR3: TGTGCCAGCAGCCGCGGGACAGGGGAGACCCAGTACTTC.